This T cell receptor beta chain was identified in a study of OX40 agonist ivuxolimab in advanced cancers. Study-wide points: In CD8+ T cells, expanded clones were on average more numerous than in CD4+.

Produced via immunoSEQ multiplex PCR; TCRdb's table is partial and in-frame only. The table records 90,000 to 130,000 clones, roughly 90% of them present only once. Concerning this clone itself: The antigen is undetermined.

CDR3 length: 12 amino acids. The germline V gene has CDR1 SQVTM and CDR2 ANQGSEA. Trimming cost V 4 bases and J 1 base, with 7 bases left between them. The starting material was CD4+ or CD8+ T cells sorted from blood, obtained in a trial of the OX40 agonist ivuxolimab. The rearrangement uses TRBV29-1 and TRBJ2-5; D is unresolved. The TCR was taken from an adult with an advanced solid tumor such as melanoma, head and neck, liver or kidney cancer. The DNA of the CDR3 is TGCAGCGTTGTGGGCAGCCAAGAGACCCAGTACTTC. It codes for CSVVGSQETQYF.